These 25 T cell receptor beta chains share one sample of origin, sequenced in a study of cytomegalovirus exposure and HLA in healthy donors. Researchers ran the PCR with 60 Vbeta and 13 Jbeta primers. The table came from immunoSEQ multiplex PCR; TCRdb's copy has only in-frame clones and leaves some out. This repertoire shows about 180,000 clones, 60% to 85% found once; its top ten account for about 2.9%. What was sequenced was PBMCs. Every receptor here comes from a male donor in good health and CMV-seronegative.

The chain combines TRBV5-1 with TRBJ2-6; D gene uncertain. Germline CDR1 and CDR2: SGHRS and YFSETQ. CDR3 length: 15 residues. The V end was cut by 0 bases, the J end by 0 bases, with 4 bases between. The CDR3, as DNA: TGCGCCAGCAGCTTGGACTACTCTGGGGCCAACGTCCTGACTTTC. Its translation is CASSLDYSGANVLTF. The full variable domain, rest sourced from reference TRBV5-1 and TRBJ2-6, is KAGVTQTPRYLIKTRGQQVTLSCSPISGHRSVSWYQQTPGQGLQFLFEYFSETQRNKGNFPGRFSGRQFSNSRSEMNVSTLELGDSALYLCASSLDYSGANVLTFGAGSRLTVL.

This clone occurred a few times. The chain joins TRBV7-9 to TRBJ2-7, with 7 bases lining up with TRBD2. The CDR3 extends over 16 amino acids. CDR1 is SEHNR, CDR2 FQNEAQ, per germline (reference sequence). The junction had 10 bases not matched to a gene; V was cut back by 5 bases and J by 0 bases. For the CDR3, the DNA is TGTGCCAGCAGCGCGAGAACTAGCGAACCCTCCTACGAGCAGTACTTC. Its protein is CASSARTSEPSYEQYF.

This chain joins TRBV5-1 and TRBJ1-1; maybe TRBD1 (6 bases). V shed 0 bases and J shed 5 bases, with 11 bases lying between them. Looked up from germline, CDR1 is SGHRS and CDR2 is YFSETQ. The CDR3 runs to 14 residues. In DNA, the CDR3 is TGCGCCAGCAGCTTGGAACAGGGTGGGACTGAAGCTTTCTTT. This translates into CASSLEQGGTEAFF.

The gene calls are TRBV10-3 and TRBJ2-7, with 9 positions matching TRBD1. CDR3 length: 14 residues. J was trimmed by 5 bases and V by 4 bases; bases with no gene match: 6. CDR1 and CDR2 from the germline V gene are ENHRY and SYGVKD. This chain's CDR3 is CAISGGTGTNEQYF. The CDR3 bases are TGTGCCATCAGTGGGGGGACAGGGACGAACGAGCAGTACTTC.

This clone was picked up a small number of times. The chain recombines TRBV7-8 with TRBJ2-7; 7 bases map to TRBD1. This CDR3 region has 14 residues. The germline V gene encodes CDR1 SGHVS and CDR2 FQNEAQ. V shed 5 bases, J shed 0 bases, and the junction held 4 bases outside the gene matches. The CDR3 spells CASSRDRRSYEQYF. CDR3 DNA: TGTGCCAGCAGCCGGGACAGACGCTCCTACGAGCAGTACTTC.

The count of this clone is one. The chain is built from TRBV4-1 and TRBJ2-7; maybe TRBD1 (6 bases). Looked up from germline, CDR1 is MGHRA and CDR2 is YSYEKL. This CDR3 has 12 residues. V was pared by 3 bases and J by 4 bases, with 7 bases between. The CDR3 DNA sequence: TGCGCCAGCAGCCATCAGGGGTACGAGCAGTACTTC. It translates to CASSHQGYEQYF.

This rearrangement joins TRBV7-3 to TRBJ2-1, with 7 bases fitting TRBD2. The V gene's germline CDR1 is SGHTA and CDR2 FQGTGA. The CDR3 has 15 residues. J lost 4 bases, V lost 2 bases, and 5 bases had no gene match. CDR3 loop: CASSLLSGAYNEQFF. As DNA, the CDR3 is TGTGCCAGCAGCTTATTGAGCGGGGCTTACAATGAGCAGTTCTTC.

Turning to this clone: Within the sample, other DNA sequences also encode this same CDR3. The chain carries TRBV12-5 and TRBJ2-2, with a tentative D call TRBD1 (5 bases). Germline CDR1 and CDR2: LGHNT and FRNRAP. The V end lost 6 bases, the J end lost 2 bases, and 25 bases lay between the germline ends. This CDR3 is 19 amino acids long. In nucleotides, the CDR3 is TGTGCTAGTGGCCCCACCAGGCAGGGAATACTTATAAACACCGGGGAGCTGTTTTTT. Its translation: CASGPTRQGILINTGELFF.

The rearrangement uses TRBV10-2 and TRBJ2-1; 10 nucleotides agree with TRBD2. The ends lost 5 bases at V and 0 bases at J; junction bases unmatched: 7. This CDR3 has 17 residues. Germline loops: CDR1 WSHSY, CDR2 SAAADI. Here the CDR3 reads CASSQLAGGSSYNEQFF. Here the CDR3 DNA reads TGCGCCAGCAGTCAGTTAGCGGGAGGTTCCTCCTACAATGAGCAGTTCTTC.

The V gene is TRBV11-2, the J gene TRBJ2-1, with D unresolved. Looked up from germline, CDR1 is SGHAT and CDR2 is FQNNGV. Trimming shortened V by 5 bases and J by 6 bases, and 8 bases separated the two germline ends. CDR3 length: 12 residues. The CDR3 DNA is TGTGCCAGCAGCCCTACCCTCAATGAGCAGTTCTTC. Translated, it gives CASSPTLNEQFF.

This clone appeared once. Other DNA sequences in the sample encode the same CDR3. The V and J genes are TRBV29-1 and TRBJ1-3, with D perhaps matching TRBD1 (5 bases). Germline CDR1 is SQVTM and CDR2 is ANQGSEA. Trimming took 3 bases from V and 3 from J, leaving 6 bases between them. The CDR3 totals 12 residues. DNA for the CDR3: TGCAGCGTTGATCAGGGTGGAAACACCATATATTTT. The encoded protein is CSVDQGGNTIYF.

CDR3 amino acids: CASSPFRGLAAMEQFF. CDR3 DNA: TGTGCCAGCAGCCCATTTCGCGGACTAGCGGCTATGGAGCAGTTCTTC. The V gene is TRBV28, the J gene TRBJ2-1, with 10 positions matching TRBD2. V lost 6 bases and J lost 10; bases outside the gene matches: 15. The CDR3 runs 16 residues. Per germline, CDR1 MDHEN and CDR2 SYDVKM.

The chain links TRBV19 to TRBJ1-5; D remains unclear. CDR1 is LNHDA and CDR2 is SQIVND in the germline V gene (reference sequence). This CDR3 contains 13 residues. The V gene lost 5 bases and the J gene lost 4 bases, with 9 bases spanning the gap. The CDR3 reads CASSAGLNQPQHF. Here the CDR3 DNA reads TGTGCCAGTAGTGCTGGACTGAATCAGCCCCAGCATTTT.

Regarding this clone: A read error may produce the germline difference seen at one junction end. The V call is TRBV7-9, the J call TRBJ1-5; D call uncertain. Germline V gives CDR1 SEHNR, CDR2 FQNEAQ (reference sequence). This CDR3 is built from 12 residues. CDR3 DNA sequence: TGTTCCAGCAGCTTTTCAGCGGAGCCCCAGCATTTT. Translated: CSSSFSAEPQHF.

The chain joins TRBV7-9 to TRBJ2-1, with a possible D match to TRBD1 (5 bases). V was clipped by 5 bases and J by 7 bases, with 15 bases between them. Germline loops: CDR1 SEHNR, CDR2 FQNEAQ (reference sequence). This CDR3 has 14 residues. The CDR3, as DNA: TGTGCCAGCAGCCTCAGGGAAACGGAAAATGAGCAGTTCTTC. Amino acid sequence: CASSLRETENEQFF.

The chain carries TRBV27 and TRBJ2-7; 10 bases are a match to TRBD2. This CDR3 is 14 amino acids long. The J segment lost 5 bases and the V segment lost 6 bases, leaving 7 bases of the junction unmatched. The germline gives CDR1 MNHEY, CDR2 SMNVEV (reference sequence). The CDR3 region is CASRSAGGSHEQYF. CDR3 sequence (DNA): TGTGCCAGCAGGTCAGCGGGAGGGTCGCACGAGCAGTACTTC.

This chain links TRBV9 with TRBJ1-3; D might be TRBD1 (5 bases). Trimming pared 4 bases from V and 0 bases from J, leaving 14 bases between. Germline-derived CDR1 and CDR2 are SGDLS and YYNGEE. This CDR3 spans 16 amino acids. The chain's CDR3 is CASSLRPTDSGNTIYF. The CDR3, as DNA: TGTGCCAGCAGCCTCAGGCCGACAGACTCTGGAAACACCATATATTTT.

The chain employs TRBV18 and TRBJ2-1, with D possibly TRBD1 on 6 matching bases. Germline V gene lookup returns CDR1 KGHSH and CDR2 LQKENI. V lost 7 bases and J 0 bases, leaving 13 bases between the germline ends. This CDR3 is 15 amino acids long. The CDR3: CASFPDRSSYNEQFF. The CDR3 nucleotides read TGTGCCAGCTTCCCGGACAGAAGCTCCTACAATGAGCAGTTCTTC.

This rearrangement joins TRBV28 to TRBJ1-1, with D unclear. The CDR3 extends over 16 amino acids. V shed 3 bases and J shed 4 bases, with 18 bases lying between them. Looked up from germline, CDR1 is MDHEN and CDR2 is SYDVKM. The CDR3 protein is CASSFLSVLRSTEAFF. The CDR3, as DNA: TGTGCCAGCAGTTTTCTATCGGTCCTGAGAAGCACTGAAGCTTTCTTT.

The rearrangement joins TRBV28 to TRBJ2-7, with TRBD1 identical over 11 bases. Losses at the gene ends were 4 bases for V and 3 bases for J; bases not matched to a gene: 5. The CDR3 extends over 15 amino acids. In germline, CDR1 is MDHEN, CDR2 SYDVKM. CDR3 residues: CASSSRGTGGYEQYF. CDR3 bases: TGTGCCAGCAGTTCCCGCGGGACAGGGGGCTACGAGCAGTACTTC.

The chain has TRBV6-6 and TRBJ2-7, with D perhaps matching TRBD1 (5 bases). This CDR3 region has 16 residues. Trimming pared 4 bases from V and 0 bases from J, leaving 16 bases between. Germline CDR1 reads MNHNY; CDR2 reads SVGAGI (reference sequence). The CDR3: CASSFSPDDSSYEQYF. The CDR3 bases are TGTGCCAGCAGTTTCTCCCCGGACGACAGCTCCTACGAGCAGTACTTC.

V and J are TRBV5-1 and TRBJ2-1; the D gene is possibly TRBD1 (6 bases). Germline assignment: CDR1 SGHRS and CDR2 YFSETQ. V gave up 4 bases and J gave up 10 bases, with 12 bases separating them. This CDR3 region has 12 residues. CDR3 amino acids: CASSVDSREQFF. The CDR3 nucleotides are TGCGCCAGCAGCGTGGACAGTAGAGAGCAGTTCTTC.

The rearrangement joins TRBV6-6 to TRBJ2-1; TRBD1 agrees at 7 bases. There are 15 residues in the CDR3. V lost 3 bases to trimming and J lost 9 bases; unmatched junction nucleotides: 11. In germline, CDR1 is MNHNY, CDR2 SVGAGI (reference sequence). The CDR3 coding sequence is TGTGCCAGCAGTTATCCGGGACAGAGAATGGGTGAGCAGTTCTTC. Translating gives CASSYPGQRMGEQFF.

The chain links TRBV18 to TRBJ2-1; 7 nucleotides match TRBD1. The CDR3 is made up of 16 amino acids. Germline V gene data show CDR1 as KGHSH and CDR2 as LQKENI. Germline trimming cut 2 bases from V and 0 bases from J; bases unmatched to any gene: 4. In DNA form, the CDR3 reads TGTGCCAGCTCACCAGGGACAGAGATCTCCTACAATGAGCAGTTCTTC. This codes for CASSPGTEISYNEQFF.

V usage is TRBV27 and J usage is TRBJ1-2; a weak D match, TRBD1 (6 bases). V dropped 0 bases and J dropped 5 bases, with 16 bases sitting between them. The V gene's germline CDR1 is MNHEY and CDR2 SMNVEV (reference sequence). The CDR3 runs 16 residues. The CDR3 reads CASSLSRPGGRYGYTF. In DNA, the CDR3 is TGTGCCAGCAGTTTATCGAGGCCCGGGGGGCGATATGGCTACACCTTC.